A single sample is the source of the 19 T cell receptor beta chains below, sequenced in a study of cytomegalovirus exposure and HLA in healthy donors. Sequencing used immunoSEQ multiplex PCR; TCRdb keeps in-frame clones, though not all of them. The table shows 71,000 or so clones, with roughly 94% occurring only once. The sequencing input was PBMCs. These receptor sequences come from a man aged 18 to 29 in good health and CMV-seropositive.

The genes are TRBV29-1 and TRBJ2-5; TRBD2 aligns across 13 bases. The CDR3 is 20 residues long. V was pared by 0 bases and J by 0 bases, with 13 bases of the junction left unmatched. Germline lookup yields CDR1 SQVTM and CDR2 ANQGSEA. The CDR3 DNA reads TGCAGCGTTGAAGATCCCGGACTAGCGGGAGACGGGTTTTACCAAGAGACCCAGTACTTC. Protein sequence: CSVEDPGLAGDGFYQETQYF.

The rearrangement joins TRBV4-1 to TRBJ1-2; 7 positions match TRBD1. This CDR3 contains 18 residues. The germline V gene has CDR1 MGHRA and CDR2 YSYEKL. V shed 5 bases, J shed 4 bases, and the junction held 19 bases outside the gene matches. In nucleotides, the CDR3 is TGCGCCAGCAGCTTGAGGGCAGGGGGTGACCTAAGGGGCTATGGCTACACCTTC. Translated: CASSLRAGGDLRGYGYTF.

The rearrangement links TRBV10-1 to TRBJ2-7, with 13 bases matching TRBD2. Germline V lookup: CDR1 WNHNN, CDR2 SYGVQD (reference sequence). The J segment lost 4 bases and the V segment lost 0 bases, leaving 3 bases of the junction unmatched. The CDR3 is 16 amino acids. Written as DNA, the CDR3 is TGCGCCAGCAGTGAGTCGACTAGCGGGAGGTTGTACGAGCAGTACTTC. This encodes CASSESTSGRLYEQYF.

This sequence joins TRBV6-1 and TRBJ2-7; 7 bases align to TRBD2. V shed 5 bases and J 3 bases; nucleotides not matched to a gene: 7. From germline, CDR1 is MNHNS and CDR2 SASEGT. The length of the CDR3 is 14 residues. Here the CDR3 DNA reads TGTGCCAGCAGTCGAGAAGCGGGGATCTACGAGCAGTACTTC. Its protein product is CASSREAGIYEQYF.

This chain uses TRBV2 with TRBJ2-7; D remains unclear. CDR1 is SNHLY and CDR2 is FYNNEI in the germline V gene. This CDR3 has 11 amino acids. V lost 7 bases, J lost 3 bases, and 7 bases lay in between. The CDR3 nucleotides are TGTGCCAGCACCTCCTACTACGAGCAGTACTTC. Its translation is CASTSYYEQYF. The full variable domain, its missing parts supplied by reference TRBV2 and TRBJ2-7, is EPEVTQTPSHQVTQMGQEVILRCVPISNHLYFYWYRQILGQKVEFLVSFYNNEISEKSEIFDDQFSVERPDGSNFTLKIRSTKLEDSAMYFCASTSYYEQYFGPGTRLTVT.

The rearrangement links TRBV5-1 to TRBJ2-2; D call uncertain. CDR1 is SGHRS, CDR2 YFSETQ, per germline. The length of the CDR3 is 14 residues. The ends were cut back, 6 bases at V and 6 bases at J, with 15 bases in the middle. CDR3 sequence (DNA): TGCGCCAGCACCCCCCCGGAGAGTCCCGGGGAGCTGTTTTTT. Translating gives CASTPPESPGELFF.

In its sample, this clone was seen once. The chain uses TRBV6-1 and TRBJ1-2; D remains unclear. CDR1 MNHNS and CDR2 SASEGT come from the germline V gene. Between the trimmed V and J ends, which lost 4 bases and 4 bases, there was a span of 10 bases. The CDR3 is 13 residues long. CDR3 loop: CASSVGQTYGYTF. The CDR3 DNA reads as TGTGCCAGCAGTGTTGGGCAGACCTATGGCTACACCTTC.

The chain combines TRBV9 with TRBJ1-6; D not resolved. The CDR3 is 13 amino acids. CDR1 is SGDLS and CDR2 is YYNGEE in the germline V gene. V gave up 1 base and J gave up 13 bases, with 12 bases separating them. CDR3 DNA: TGTGCCAGCAGCGTAACGGGTTCAGTTCCCCTCCACTTT. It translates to CASSVTGSVPLHF.

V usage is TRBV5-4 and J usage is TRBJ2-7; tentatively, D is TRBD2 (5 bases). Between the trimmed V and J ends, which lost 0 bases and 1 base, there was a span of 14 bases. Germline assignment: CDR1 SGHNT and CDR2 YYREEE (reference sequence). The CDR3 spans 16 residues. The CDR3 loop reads CASSLGGPVASYEQYF. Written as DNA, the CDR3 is TGTGCCAGCAGCTTGGGAGGGCCAGTTGCTTCCTACGAGCAGTACTTC.

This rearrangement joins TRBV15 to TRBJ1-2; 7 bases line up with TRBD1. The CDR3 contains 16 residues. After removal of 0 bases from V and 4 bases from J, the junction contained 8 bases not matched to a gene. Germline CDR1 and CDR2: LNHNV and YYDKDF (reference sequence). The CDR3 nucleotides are TGTGCCACCAGCAGAGATCAATTGGGGACAGTCTATGGCTACACCTTC. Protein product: CATSRDQLGTVYGYTF.

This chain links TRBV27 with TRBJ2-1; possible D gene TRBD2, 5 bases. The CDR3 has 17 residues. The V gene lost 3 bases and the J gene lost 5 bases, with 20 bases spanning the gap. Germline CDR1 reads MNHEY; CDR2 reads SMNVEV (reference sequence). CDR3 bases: TGTGCCAGCAGTTTCCCACCCACGAGCGGTGGAAACAATGAGCAGTTCTTC. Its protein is CASSFPPTSGGNNEQFF.

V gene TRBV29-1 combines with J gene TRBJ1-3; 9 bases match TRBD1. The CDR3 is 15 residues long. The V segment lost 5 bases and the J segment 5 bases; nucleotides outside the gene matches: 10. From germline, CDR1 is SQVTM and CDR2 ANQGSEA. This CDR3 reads CSVLGGQGSRNTIYF. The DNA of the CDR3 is TGCAGCGTTCTAGGCGGACAGGGGAGCAGAAACACCATATATTTT.

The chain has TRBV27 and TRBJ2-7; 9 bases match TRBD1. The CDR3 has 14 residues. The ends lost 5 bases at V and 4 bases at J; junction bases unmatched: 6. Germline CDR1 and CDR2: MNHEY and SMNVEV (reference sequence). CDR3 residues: CASSPRDREYEQYF. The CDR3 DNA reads TGTGCCAGCAGTCCCCGGGACAGGGAGTACGAGCAGTACTTC.

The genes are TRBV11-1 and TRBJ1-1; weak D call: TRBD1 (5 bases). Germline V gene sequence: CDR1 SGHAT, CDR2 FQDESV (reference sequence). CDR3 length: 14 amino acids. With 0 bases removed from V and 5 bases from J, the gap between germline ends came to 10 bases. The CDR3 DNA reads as TGTGCCAGCAGCTTAGCCAGGGAGGGAACTGAAGCTTTCTTT. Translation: CASSLAREGTEAFF.

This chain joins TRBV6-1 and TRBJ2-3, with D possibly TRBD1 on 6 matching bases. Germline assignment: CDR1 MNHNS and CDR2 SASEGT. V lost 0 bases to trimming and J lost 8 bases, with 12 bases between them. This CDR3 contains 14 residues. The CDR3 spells CASSEATGLSTQYF. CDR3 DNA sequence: TGTGCCAGCAGTGAAGCGACAGGCTTATCTACGCAGTATTTT.

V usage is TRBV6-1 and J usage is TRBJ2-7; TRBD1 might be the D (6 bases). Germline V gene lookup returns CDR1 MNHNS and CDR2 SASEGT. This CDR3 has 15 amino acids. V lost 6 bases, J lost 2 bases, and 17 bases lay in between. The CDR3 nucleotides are TGTGCCAGCAGCCCCTCTCCTGGACAGCCCTACGAGCAGTACTTC. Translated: CASSPSPGQPYEQYF.

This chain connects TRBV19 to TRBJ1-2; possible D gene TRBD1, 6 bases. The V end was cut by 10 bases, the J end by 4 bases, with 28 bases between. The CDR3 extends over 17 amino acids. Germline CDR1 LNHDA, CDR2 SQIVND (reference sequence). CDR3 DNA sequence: TGTGCCACGTCGACGAGGACCCTTGGGGGCAGGGGCTATGGCTACACCTTC. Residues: CATSTRTLGGRGYGYTF.

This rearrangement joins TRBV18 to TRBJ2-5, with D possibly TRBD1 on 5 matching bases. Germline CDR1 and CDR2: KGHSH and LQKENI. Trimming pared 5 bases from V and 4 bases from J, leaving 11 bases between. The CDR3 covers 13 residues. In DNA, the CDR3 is TGTGCCAGCTCAGTGCAGGGCCGAGAGACCCAGTACTTC. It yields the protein CASSVQGRETQYF. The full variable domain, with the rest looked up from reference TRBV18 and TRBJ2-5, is NAGVMQNPRHLVRRRGQEARLRCSPMKGHSHVYWYRQLPEEGLKFMVYLQKENIIDESGMPKERFSAEFPKEGPSILRIQQVVRGDSAAYFCASSVQGRETQYFGPGTRLLVL.

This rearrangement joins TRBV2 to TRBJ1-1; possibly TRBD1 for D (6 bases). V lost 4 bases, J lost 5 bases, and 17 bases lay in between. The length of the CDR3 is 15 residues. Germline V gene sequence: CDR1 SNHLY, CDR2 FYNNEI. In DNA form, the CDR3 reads TGTGCCAGCAGTGGACAGGCGAGTAGAGGTACTGAAGCTTTCTTT. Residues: CASSGQASRGTEAFF.